Shown below are 6 T cell receptor beta chains from a single sample sequenced in a study of CXCR3-negative and CXCR3-positive naive CD8 T cells. These receptors have no known antigen. Findings and limits, study-wide: A higher hydrophobicity marked the TRB CDR3s of CXCR3-positive naive cells versus CXCR3-negative naive cells.

UMI-tagged TRB cDNA libraries were built via 5' RACE. TCRdb processed the 5' RACE reads again and assigns one entry to each CDR3 protein, with no DNA. This sample's clone table lists about 130,000 distinct CDR3 sequences. Sequencing was carried out using naive CXCR3+ CD8+ T cells from blood. Subset in this sample: CD45RO-CCR7+CD27+CD95- naive CD8+ T cells expressing CXCR3 (TNR3+). The source is a human donor in good health. Some clones in this sample may be carry-over from other donors' samples.

The V call is TRBV4-2, the J call TRBJ1-3. CDR1 and CDR2 (germline): LGHNA, YNFKEQ. The CDR3 spans 15 residues. This chain's CDR3 is CASSQGEDGGNTIYF.

This chain connects TRBV18 to TRBJ1-2. The CDR3 contains 13 residues. CDR1 is KGHSH, CDR2 LQKENI, per germline. The CDR3 loop reads CASWNATNYGYTF.

The chain joins TRBV6-6 to TRBJ2-7; TCRdb returns TRBD2, unconfirmable since there is no DNA. Germline CDR1 reads MNHNY; CDR2 reads SVGAGI (reference sequence). The CDR3 sequence is 17 residues long. The CDR3 loop reads CASSAYLRAFSSYEQYF.

The chain combines TRBV28 with TRBJ2-4. There are 14 residues in the CDR3. The germline gives CDR1 MDHEN, CDR2 SYDVKM. CDR3 amino acids: CASSFAVAKNIQYF.

The V gene is TRBV15, the J gene TRBJ1-6; TCRdb indicates TRBD1, and absent DNA this call remains unverified. Per germline, CDR1 LNHNV and CDR2 YYDKDF (reference sequence). The CDR3 covers 15 residues. CDR3 sequence: CATSRDRDFRSPLHF.

The rearrangement joins TRBV15 to TRBJ2-7; TCRdb calls TRBD2, which cannot be checked without DNA. CDR3 length: 18 amino acids. Germline loops: CDR1 LNHNV, CDR2 YYDKDF (reference sequence). CDR3 sequence: CATSAQVTGGLDSYEQYF.